Following are 25 T cell receptor beta chains from one sample sequenced in a study of cytomegalovirus exposure and HLA in healthy donors. Primers for the PCR totalled 60 Vbeta and 13 Jbeta. Produced via immunoSEQ multiplex PCR; TCRdb's table is partial and in-frame only. The sample lists 85,000 to 100,000 clones; approximately 80% were seen once. The sample comprised PBMCs. The receptors originated from a female donor in good health and CMV-seropositive.

The rearrangement uses TRBV13 and TRBJ1-6; TRBD1 might be the D (6 bases). The CDR3 extends over 15 amino acids. Germline CDR1 reads PRHDT; CDR2 reads FYEKMQ (reference sequence). V was pared by 5 bases and J by 4 bases, with 12 bases between. CDR3 protein: CASSTSTGYNSPLHF. In DNA form, the CDR3 reads TGTGCCAGCAGCACATCCACAGGGTATAATTCACCCCTCCACTTT. The whole variable domain, remainder taken from reference TRBV13 and TRBJ1-6, is AAGVIQSPRHLIKEKRETATLKCYPIPRHDTVYWYQQGPGQDPQFLISFYEKMQSDKGSIPDRFSAQQFSDYHSELNMSSLELGDSALYFCASSTSTGYNSPLHFGNGTRLTVT.

DNA for the CDR3: TGTGCCAGCAGCTTAAACGTAGGGGGCGCGGGAAACACCATATATTTT. Translation: CASSLNVGGAGNTIYF. V usage is TRBV7-2 and J usage is TRBJ1-3, with TRBD1 matching 7 bases. Unmatched junction bases numbered 8, after V lost 2 bases and J lost 4 bases. Germline V gene sequence: CDR1 SGHTA, CDR2 FQGNSA. The CDR3 is 16 residues long.

In nucleotides, the CDR3 is TGTGCTAGTGGTTTGGGAATGGACAGTGGCTACACCTTC. This translates into CASGLGMDSGYTF. The rearrangement uses TRBV12-5 and TRBJ1-2, with TRBD1 as a possible D gene (6 bases). The germline gives CDR1 LGHNT, CDR2 FRNRAP. The germline V and J ends were trimmed by 1 base and 7 bases, with 10 bases remaining between them. The CDR3 extends over 13 amino acids.

The sample holds a few counts of this clone. The CDR3 bases are TGTGCCAGCAGTTTACGGTCCGGGGGACGAGAGACCCAGTACTTC. Protein product: CASSLRSGGRETQYF. The gene calls are TRBV27 and TRBJ2-5, with D tentatively TRBD2 (6 bases). Germline CDR1 MNHEY, CDR2 SMNVEV (reference sequence). This CDR3 contains 15 residues. Trimming stripped 2 bases from V and 4 bases from J, with 14 bases between.

The V and J genes are TRBV28 and TRBJ1-3; a possible D gene is TRBD1 (6 bases). CDR1 is MDHEN and CDR2 is SYDVKM in the germline V gene. The CDR3 consists of 14 residues. V lost 3 bases and J lost 4, with 10 bases in between. The CDR3 nucleotides are TGTGCCAGCAGTTTCTCAGGGGAAGGAAACACCATATATTTT. Its translation: CASSFSGEGNTIYF.

This chain uses TRBV7-6 with TRBJ1-4, with D tentatively TRBD1 (6 bases). The germline V gene encodes CDR1 SGHVS and CDR2 FNYEAQ. The ends were cut back, 1 base at V and 7 bases at J, with 10 bases in the middle. The CDR3 consists of 14 residues. CDR3 DNA sequence: TGTGCCAGCAGCTTAGGGCAGGGGCGTGAAAAACTGTTTTTT. Its translation: CASSLGQGREKLFF.

This rearrangement joins TRBV6-5 to TRBJ2-7, with 7 bases aligning to TRBD1. V lost 5 bases and J lost 5; bases outside the gene matches: 3. The CDR3 has 12 amino acids. Germline CDR1 reads MNHEY; CDR2 reads SVGAGI. DNA for the CDR3: TGTGCCAGCAGTAGACAGGGTGACGAGCAGTACTTC. Translating it yields CASSRQGDEQYF.

In this sample, this clone turned up a few times. The chain has TRBV18 and TRBJ2-1; D is possibly TRBD1 (5 bases). The CDR3 contains 12 residues. Trimming stripped 3 bases from V and 9 bases from J, with 9 bases between. Germline V gives CDR1 KGHSH, CDR2 LQKENI. CDR3 in DNA: TGTGCCAGCTCACCCCCAGGGCTTGAGCAGTTCTTC. It is translated as CASSPPGLEQFF.

The chain links TRBV18 to TRBJ2-5, with a tentative D call TRBD2 (5 bases). Germline CDR1 reads KGHSH; CDR2 reads LQKENI. This CDR3 has 13 residues. Trimming stripped 3 bases from V and 3 bases from J, with 8 bases between. CDR3 DNA: TGTGCCAGCTCACCGTCCGGGAAAGAGACCCAGTACTTC. It yields the protein CASSPSGKETQYF.

The V and J genes are TRBV7-8 and TRBJ1-2; D may be TRBD1 (6 bases). This CDR3 region has 14 residues. Germline V CDR1 and CDR2: SGHVS, FQNEAQ. The V gene lost 4 bases and the J gene lost 7 bases, with 16 bases spanning the gap. CDR3 in DNA: TGTGCCAGCAGCTCCTCGGGGGGGGCGGGTGGCTACACCTTC. Protein sequence: CASSSSGGAGGYTF.

The J gene is TRBJ1-1, the V gene TRBV19, with no clear D. The ends were cut back, 7 bases at V and 3 bases at J, with 12 bases in the middle. Germline loops: CDR1 LNHDA, CDR2 SQIVND (reference sequence). This CDR3 contains 13 residues. CDR3 in DNA: TGTGCCAGTAACCCGGGGTTCGACACTGAAGCTTTCTTT. Its protein is CASNPGFDTEAFF. The full variable domain, completed using reference TRBV19 and TRBJ1-1, is DGGITQSPKYLFRKEGQNVTLSCEQNLNHDAMYWYRQDPGQGLRLIYYSQIVNDFQKGDIAEGYSVSREKKESFPLTVTSAQKNPTAFYLCASNPGFDTEAFFGQGTRLTVV.

The chain carries TRBV28 and TRBJ2-7; D is unresolved. Trimming pared 3 bases from V and 7 bases from J, leaving 7 bases between. The CDR3 is 11 residues long. Germline assignment: CDR1 MDHEN and CDR2 SYDVKM. The CDR3 region is CASSFSGEQYF. In DNA form, the CDR3 reads TGTGCCAGCAGTTTCTCCGGTGAGCAGTACTTC.

The rearrangement joins TRBV27 to TRBJ1-1, with a possible D match to TRBD1 (6 bases). The CDR3 has 16 residues. Per germline, CDR1 MNHEY and CDR2 SMNVEV (reference sequence). Trimming took off 3 bases at V and 1 base at J, with 15 bases between the two ends. CDR3 sequence (DNA): TGTGCCAGCAGTTTTCTTCAGGGGACGCGGAACACTGAAGCTTTCTTT. Translating it yields CASSFLQGTRNTEAFF.

This sequence joins TRBV14 and TRBJ2-2; 7 positions match TRBD1. The V and J ends lost 0 bases and 1 base, in that order; junction bases with no gene match: 5. The CDR3 sequence is 17 residues long. The germline CDR1 and CDR2 sequences are SGHDN and FVKESK. CDR3 amino acids: CASSQDSRTGNTGELFF. CDR3 nucleotides: TGTGCCAGCAGCCAAGATTCTCGGACAGGGAACACCGGGGAGCTGTTTTTT.

The rearrangement links TRBV19 to TRBJ1-3, with D possibly matching TRBD1 (6 bases). The CDR3 spans 13 residues. Looked up from germline, CDR1 is LNHDA and CDR2 is SQIVND (reference sequence). The V gene lost 5 bases and the J gene lost 3 bases, with 8 bases spanning the gap. The CDR3 protein is CASSPQGGNTIYF. The DNA of the CDR3 is TGTGCCAGTAGTCCACAGGGTGGAAACACCATATATTTT. Complete variable domain (other parts from reference TRBV19 and TRBJ1-3): DGGITQSPKYLFRKEGQNVTLSCEQNLNHDAMYWYRQDPGQGLRLIYYSQIVNDFQKGDIAEGYSVSREKKESFPLTVTSAQKNPTAFYLCASSPQGGNTIYFGEGSWLTVV.

V is TRBV27 and J is TRBJ2-7, with 12 positions matching TRBD1. Germline-derived CDR1 and CDR2 are MNHEY and SMNVEV (reference sequence). Trimming removed 6 bases from V and 5 bases from J; junction bases left unmatched: 5. CDR3 length: 14 amino acids. The CDR3 nucleotides are TGTGCCAGCAGCAGGGGACAGGGGGCGGACGAGCAGTACTTC. This translates into CASSRGQGADEQYF.

This chain uses TRBV7-8 with TRBJ1-2; 7 bases are shared with TRBD1. The CDR3 extends over 15 amino acids. Germline V gene data show CDR1 as SGHVS and CDR2 as FQNEAQ. With 5 bases clipped from V and 2 bases from J, the junction kept 8 bases outside the gene matches. CDR3: CASSTPETGNYGYTF. CDR3 DNA sequence: TGTGCCAGCAGCACCCCCGAGACAGGGAACTATGGCTACACCTTC.

This clone was recorded a few times. V is TRBV27 and J is TRBJ2-3; 9 bases align to TRBD1. Germline-derived CDR1 and CDR2 are MNHEY and SMNVEV (reference sequence). CDR3 size: 13 residues. Trimming took 8 bases from V and 3 from J; bases not matched to a gene: 3. CDR3 sequence (DNA): TGTGCCAGCGGAGGGACAGGGACAGATACGCAGTATTTT. The encoded protein is CASGGTGTDTQYF.

The V gene is TRBV7-2, the J gene TRBJ2-7; TRBD2 is a possible D gene (7 bases). The V gene lost 8 bases and the J gene lost 2 bases, with 16 bases spanning the gap. CDR3 size: 14 residues. The germline V gene has CDR1 SGHTA and CDR2 FQGNSA. The chain's CDR3 is CASREGGNTYEQYF. The CDR3 DNA reads as TGTGCCAGCCGAGAGGGGGGGAACACCTACGAGCAGTACTTC.

The rearrangement links TRBV6-5 to TRBJ1-2, with TRBD1 as a possible D gene (5 bases). The CDR3 extends over 13 amino acids. Germline values: CDR1 MNHEY, CDR2 SVGAGI. The germline V and J ends were trimmed by 2 bases and 4 bases, with 8 bases remaining between them. The CDR3 protein is CASSYQGGYGYTF. CDR3 in DNA: TGTGCCAGCAGTTACCAGGGTGGCTATGGCTACACCTTC.

The chain recombines TRBV15 with TRBJ1-6, with 8 bases identical to TRBD1. The V segment lost 0 bases and the J segment 8 bases; nucleotides outside the gene matches: 15. This CDR3 is built from 19 residues. Germline CDR1 reads LNHNV; CDR2 reads YYDKDF (reference sequence). In DNA form, the CDR3 reads TGTGCCACCAGCAGAGATCATGTTCGTTCCGGGACAGGAGATTCACCCCTCCACTTT. This encodes CATSRDHVRSGTGDSPLHF.

The genes are TRBV25-1 and TRBJ2-5, with a possible D match to TRBD2 (5 bases). Germline-derived CDR1 and CDR2 are MGHDK and SYGVNS. The V and J ends lost 1 base and 4 bases respectively, with 16 bases between them. The CDR3 runs to 16 residues. CDR3 residues: CASSESREGSGETQYF. As DNA, the CDR3 is TGTGCCAGCAGTGAATCGAGAGAGGGATCGGGAGAGACCCAGTACTTC.

V gene TRBV28 combines with J gene TRBJ1-3; D is ambiguous. The V end lost 3 bases, the J end lost 5 bases, and 5 bases lay between the germline ends. The germline V gene encodes CDR1 MDHEN and CDR2 SYDVKM. The CDR3 runs 12 residues. This CDR3 reads CASSFVRNTIYF. The CDR3 DNA follows: TGTGCCAGCAGTTTTGTCAGAAACACCATATATTTT.

V and J are TRBV9 and TRBJ2-7; 12 bases are a match to TRBD2. The germline V gene encodes CDR1 SGDLS and CDR2 YYNGEE. The V and J ends lost 0 bases and 4 bases, in that order; junction bases with no gene match: 2. The CDR3 covers 15 residues. This chain's CDR3 is CASSVGTSGEYEQYF. CDR3 in DNA: TGTGCCAGCAGCGTAGGGACTAGCGGGGAGTACGAGCAGTACTTC.

The chain joins TRBV5-4 to TRBJ1-2; D uncertain. The CDR3 has 14 amino acids. The germline V gene encodes CDR1 SGHNT and CDR2 YYREEE (reference sequence). The V gene lost 1 base and the J gene lost 4 bases, with 11 bases spanning the gap. CDR3 amino acids: CASSLPVESYGYTF. The CDR3 DNA is TGTGCCAGCAGCTTGCCGGTAGAGTCCTATGGCTACACCTTC.